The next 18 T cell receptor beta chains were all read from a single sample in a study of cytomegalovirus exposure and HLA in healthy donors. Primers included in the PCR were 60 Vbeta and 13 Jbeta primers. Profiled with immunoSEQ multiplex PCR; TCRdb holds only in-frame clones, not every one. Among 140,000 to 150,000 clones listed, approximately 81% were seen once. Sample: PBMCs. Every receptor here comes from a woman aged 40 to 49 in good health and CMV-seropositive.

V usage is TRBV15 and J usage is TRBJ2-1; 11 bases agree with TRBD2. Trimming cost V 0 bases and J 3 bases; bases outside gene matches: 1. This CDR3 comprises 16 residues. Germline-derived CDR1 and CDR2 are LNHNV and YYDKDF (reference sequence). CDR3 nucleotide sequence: TGTGCCACCAGCAGAGAGACTAGCGGGAACTACAATGAGCAGTTCTTC. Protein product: CATSRETSGNYNEQFF.

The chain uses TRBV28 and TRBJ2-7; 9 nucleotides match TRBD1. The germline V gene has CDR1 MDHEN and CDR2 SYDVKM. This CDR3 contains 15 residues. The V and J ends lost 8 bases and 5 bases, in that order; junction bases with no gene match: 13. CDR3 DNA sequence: TGTGCCAGCCGAGGGGGGGGGACAGGGTCTCACGAGCAGTACTTC. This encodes CASRGGGTGSHEQYF.

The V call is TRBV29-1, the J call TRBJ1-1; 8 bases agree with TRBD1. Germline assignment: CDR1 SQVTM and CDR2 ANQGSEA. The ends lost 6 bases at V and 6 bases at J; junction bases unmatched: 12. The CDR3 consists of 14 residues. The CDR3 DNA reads TGCAGCGTCGCCATCGGCAGGGGGCCCTCTGAAGCTTTCTTT. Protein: CSVAIGRGPSEAFF.

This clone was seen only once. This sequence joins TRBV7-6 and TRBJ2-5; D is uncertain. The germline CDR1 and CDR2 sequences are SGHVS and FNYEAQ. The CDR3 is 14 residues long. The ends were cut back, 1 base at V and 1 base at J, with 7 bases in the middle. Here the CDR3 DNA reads TGTGCCAGCAGCTTAGGAGCGAGCCAAGAGACCCAGTACTTC. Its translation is CASSLGASQETQYF. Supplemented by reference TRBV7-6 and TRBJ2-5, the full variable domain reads GAGVSQSPRYKVTKRGQDVALRCDPISGHVSLYWYRQALGQGPEFLTYFNYEAQQDKSGLPNDRFSAERPEGSISTLTIQRTEQRDSAMYRCASSLGASQETQYFGPGTRLLVL.

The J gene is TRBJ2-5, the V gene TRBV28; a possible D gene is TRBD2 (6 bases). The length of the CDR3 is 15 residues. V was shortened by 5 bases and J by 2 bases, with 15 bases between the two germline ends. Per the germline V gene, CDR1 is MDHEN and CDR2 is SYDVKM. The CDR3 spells CASSPLFGSQETQYF. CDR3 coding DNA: TGTGCCAGCAGTCCCCTGTTCGGGAGTCAAGAGACCCAGTACTTC. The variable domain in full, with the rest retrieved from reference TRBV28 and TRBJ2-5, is DVKVTQSSRYLVKRTGEKVFLECVQDMDHENMFWYRQDPGLGLRLIYFSYDVKMKEKGDIPEGYSVSREKKERFSLILESASTNQTSMYLCASSPLFGSQETQYFGPGTRLLVL.

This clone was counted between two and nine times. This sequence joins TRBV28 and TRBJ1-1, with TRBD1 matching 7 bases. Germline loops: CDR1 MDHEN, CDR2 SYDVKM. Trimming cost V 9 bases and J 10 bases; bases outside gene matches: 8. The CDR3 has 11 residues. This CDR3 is CASSTTGRAFF. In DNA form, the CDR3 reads TGTGCCAGTTCCACGACAGGGCGAGCTTTCTTT.

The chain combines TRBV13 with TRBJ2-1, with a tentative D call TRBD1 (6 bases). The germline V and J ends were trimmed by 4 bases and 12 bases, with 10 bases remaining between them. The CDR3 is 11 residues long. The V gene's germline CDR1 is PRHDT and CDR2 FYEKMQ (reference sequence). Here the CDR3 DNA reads TGTGCCAGCAGCTCGGCAGGGGTGCAGTTCTTC. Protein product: CASSSAGVQFF.

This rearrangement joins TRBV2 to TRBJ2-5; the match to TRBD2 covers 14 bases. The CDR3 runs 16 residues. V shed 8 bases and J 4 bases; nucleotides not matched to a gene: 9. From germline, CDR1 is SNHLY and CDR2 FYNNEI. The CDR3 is CASQTSGGAGRETQYF. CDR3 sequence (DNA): TGTGCCAGCCAGACTAGCGGGGGGGCCGGGCGAGAGACCCAGTACTTC.

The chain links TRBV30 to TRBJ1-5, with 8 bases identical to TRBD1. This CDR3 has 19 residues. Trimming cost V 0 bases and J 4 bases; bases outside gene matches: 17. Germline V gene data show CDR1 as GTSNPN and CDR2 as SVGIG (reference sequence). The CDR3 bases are TGTGCCTGGAGTGTAAGGACCAGGGGGCCCCCATCAAAAAATCAGCCCCAGCATTTT. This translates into CAWSVRTRGPPSKNQPQHF. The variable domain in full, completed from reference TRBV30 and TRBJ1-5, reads SQTIHQWPATLVQPVGSPLSLECTVEGTSNPNLYWYRQAAGRGLQLLFYSVGIGQISSEVPQNLSASRPQDRQFILSSKKLLLSDSGFYLCAWSVRTRGPPSKNQPQHFGDGTRLSIL.

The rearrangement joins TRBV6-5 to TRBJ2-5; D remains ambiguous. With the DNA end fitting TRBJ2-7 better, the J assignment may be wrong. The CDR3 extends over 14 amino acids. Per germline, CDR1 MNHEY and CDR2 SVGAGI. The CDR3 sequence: CASSTRPDSYEQYF. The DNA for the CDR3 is TGTGCCAGCAGTACCAGACCAGACTCCTACGAGCAGTACTTC.

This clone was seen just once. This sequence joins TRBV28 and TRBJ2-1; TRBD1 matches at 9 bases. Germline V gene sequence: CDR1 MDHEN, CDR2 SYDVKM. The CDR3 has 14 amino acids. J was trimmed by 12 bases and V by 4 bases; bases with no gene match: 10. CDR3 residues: CASSSGQGRMRQFF. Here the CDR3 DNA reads TGTGCCAGCAGTTCGGGACAGGGAAGGATGAGGCAGTTCTTC. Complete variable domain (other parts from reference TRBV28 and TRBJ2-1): DVKVTQSSRYLVKRTGEKVFLECVQDMDHENMFWYRQDPGLGLRLIYFSYDVKMKEKGDIPEGYSVSREKKERFSLILESASTNQTSMYLCASSSGQGRMRQFFGPGTRLTVL.

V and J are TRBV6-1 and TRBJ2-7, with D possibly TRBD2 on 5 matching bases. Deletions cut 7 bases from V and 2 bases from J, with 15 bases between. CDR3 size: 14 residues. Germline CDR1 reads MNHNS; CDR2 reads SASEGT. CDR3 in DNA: TGTGCCAGCAACACACTAGTGAGGGCCTACGAGCAGTACTTC. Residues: CASNTLVRAYEQYF.

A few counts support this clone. The CDR3 loop is CASSIGQIPGGEQYF. The CDR3 DNA sequence: TGTGCCAGTAGTATAGGCCAGATCCCGGGAGGCGAGCAGTACTTC. The rearrangement links TRBV19 to TRBJ2-7, with 7 positions matching TRBD2. Germline CDR1 is LNHDA and CDR2 is SQIVND (reference sequence). The CDR3 runs 15 residues. V lost 1 base to trimming and J lost 6 bases; unmatched junction nucleotides: 9.

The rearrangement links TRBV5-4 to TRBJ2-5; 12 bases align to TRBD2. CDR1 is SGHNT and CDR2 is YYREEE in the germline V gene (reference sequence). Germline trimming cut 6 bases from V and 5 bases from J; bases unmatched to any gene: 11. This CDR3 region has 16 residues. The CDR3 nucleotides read TGTGCCAGCACCCGGGACCGAGGACTAGCGGGGGAGACCCAGTACTTC. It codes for CASTRDRGLAGETQYF.

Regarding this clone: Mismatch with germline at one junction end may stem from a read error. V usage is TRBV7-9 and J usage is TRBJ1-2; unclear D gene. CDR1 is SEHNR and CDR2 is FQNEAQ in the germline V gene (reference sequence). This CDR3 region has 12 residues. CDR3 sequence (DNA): TGTTCCAGCAGCGGAGGGTTCTATGGCTACACCTTC. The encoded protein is CSSSGGFYGYTF.

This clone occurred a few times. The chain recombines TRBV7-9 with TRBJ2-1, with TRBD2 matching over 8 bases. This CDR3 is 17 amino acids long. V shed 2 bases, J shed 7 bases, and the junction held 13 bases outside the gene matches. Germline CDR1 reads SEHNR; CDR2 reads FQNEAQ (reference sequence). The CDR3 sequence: CASSLWGEGRGGNEQFF. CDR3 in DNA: TGTGCCAGCAGCTTATGGGGGGAGGGCCGGGGGGGAAATGAGCAGTTCTTC.

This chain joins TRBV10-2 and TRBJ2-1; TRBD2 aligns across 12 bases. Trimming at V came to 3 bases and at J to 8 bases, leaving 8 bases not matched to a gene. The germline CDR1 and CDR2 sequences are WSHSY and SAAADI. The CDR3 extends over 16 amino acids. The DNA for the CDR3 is TGCGCCAGCAGTGACTCTATGACTAGCGGGAGCGATGAGCAGTTCTTC. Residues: CASSDSMTSGSDEQFF.

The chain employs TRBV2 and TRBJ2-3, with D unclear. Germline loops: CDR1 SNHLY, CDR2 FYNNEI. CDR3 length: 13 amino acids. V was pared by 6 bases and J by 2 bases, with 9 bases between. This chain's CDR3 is CASRETFTDTQYF. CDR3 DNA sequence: TGTGCCAGCAGGGAGACCTTCACAGATACGCAGTATTTT.